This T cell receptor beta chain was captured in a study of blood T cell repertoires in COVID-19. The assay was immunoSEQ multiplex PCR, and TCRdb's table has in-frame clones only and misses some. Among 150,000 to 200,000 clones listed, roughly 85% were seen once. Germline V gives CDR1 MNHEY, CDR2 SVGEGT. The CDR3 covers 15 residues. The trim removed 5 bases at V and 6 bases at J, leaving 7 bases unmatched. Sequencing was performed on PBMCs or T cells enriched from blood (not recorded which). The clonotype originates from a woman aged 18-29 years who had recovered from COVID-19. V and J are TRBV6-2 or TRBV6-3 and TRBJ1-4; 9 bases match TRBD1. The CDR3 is CASSRGGQGYEKLFF. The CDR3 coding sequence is TGTGCCAGCAGTCGCGGGGGACAGGGATATGAAAAACTGTTTTTT.